The 32 T cell receptor beta chains reported below all come from one sample, sequenced in a study of T-cell memory formation after mild COVID-19. TCRdb itself ran the 5' RACE reads through MiXCR, one entry per CDR3 protein. The table records some 320,000 distinct CDR3 sequences, 13% to 15% of them present only once. The sample was PBMCs or a T cell subset sorted from them (not recorded which). The origin of the receptors is a man younger than 35 who had mild COVID-19 (a few samples of this study predate the infection). Cell type and time point are not known.

This clonotype was counted between two and nine times. The chain recombines TRBV4-2 with TRBJ1-2, with TRBD1 identical over 7 bases. The CDR3 is 15 residues long. The germline V gene encodes CDR1 LGHNA and CDR2 YNFKEQ. V was clipped by 4 bases and J by 11 bases; unmatched bases: 16. The CDR3 DNA is TGTGCCAGCAGCCTACCGGGTCCAGGGGGGACTGGGTACACCTTC. Amino acid sequence: CASSLPGPGGTGYTF.

This clonotype has at least ten counts. The gene calls are TRBV7-2 and TRBJ1-1, with D hard to call. The CDR3 is 13 residues long. V lost 0 bases to trimming and J lost 0 bases, with 2 bases between them. From germline, CDR1 is SGHTA and CDR2 FQGNSA. The CDR3, as DNA: TGTGCCAGCAGCTTAGCGCTGAACACTGAAGCTTTCTTT. This codes for CASSLALNTEAFF. The variable domain in full, completed from reference TRBV7-2 and TRBJ1-1, reads GAGVSQSPSNKVTEKGKDVELRCDPISGHTALYWYRQSLGQGLEFLIYFQGNSAPDKSGLPSDRFSAERTGGSVSTLTIQRTQQEDSAVYLCASSLALNTEAFFGQGTRLTVV.

This clonotype was seen a handful of times. This chain joins TRBV12-3 or TRBV12-4 and TRBJ2-1; 14 positions match TRBD2. The V segment lost 5 bases and the J segment 4 bases; nucleotides outside the gene matches: 7. The length of the CDR3 is 17 residues. The CDR3 here is CASSRRLAGGQYNEQFF. The CDR3 coding sequence is TGTGCCAGCAGTCGCAGACTAGCGGGGGGGCAATACAATGAGCAGTTCTTC.

This clonotype has more than one count but fewer than ten. The chain uses TRBV10-3 and TRBJ2-5, with 7 bases aligning to TRBD1. This CDR3 region has 14 residues. CDR1 is ENHRY and CDR2 is SYGVKD in the germline V gene. Trimming at V came to 2 bases and at J to 9 bases, leaving 9 bases not matched to a gene. The CDR3 loop is CAISEPDRLGAQYF. Here the CDR3 DNA reads TGTGCCATCAGTGAGCCGGACAGGCTAGGGGCCCAGTACTTC.

This chain joins TRBV6-5 and TRBJ2-2; no definite D call. In germline, CDR1 is MNHEY, CDR2 SVGAGI. V lost 2 bases and J lost 0, with 13 bases in between. The CDR3 is made up of 17 amino acids. CDR3 DNA: TGTGCCAGCAGTTACCACCGTTGGACGTCGAACACCGGGGAGCTGTTTTTT. Its translation: CASSYHRWTSNTGELFF.

This clonotype was picked up a small number of times. The chain recombines TRBV5-1 with TRBJ1-4, with D possibly TRBD1 on 5 matching bases. This CDR3 is 15 amino acids long. The V end lost 0 bases, the J end lost 11 bases, and 17 bases lay between the germline ends. Germline CDR1 is SGHRS and CDR2 is YFSETQ. As DNA, the CDR3 is TGCGCCAGCAGCTTGGGGACAATGGCCTATGGGAAACTGTTTTTT. Residues: CASSLGTMAYGKLFF.

This clonotype was seen at least ten times. The chain combines TRBV12-3 or TRBV12-4 with TRBJ2-7, with D perhaps matching TRBD2 (6 bases). The CDR3 extends over 12 amino acids. Trimming shortened V by 11 bases and J by 6 bases, and 17 bases separated the two germline ends. The CDR3 DNA sequence: TGTGCCGTTCCGGCGGGGAGCAGCGAGCAGTACGTC. This translates into CAVPAGSSEQYV.

The V call is TRBV20-1, the J call TRBJ1-5; D ambiguous. Germline V CDR1 and CDR2: DFQATT, SNEGSKA (reference sequence). V shed 6 bases and J shed 9 bases, with 15 bases lying between them. CDR3 length equals 12 residues. CDR3 in DNA: TGCAGTGCCAGCCTAGGCGACCGGCCCCAGCATTTT. Its translation is CSASLGDRPQHF.

This clonotype was observed a handful of times. The chain carries TRBV2 and TRBJ1-5; D gene uncertain. From germline, CDR1 is SNHLY and CDR2 FYNNEI. The CDR3 spans 13 residues. V shed 1 base and J shed 4 bases, with 5 bases lying between them. DNA for the CDR3: TGTGCCAGCAGTGAAGAAGGGAATCAGCCCCAGCATTTT. It is translated as CASSEEGNQPQHF. Full variable domain (remainder filled in from reference TRBV2 and TRBJ1-5): EPEVTQTPSHQVTQMGQEVILRCVPISNHLYFYWYRQILGQKVEFLVSFYNNEISEKSEIFDDQFSVERPDGSNFTLKIRSTKLEDSAMYFCASSEEGNQPQHFGDGTRLSIL.

This clonotype was seen ten or more times. The chain joins TRBV7-9 to TRBJ2-7, with TRBD1 as a possible D gene (6 bases). Germline-derived CDR1 and CDR2 are SEHNR and FQNEAQ (reference sequence). V was pared by 5 bases and J by 3 bases, with 8 bases between. There are 12 residues in the CDR3. CDR3 residues: CASSLTGYEQYV. The CDR3 nucleotides are TGTGCCAGCAGCCTGACAGGCTACGAGCAGTACGTC.

This clonotype was seen many times. J is TRBJ1-2 and V is TRBV10-3, with D perhaps matching TRBD1 (6 bases). In germline, CDR1 is ENHRY, CDR2 SYGVKD. V lost 11 bases to trimming and J lost 6 bases, with 28 bases between them. The CDR3 has 16 residues. CDR3 DNA sequence: TGTGCCGTAAAAATGGGAACCGGGACACTGACAGATGGCTACACCTTC. Its translation: CAVKMGTGTLTDGYTF.

The CDR3 DNA follows: TGCAGCGCCCTTCGTGGAGACACTGAAGCTTTCTTT. Its translation: CSALRGDTEAFF. The chain uses TRBV29-1 and TRBJ1-1; D is unresolved. Germline V CDR1 and CDR2: SQVTM, ANQGSEA. V lost 7 bases and J 3 bases, leaving 12 bases between the germline ends. The CDR3 runs 12 residues.

This chain uses TRBV2 with TRBJ2-1, with 9 bases aligning to TRBD1. Germline V gives CDR1 SNHLY, CDR2 FYNNEI. CDR3 length equals 15 residues. With 3 bases clipped from V and 5 bases from J, the junction kept 5 bases outside the gene matches. The CDR3: CASSDDRGSHNEQFF. The CDR3 DNA reads as TGTGCCAGCAGTGATGACAGGGGGTCCCACAATGAGCAGTTCTTC.

The gene calls are TRBV4-3 and TRBJ1-2, with D tentatively TRBD1 (5 bases). Germline CDR1 reads LGHNA; CDR2 reads YSLEER. V gave up 5 bases and J gave up 4 bases, with 14 bases separating them. The CDR3 contains 14 residues. CDR3 protein: CASSLAGTSYGYTF. The CDR3 DNA sequence: TGCGCCAGCAGCTTGGCCGGGACGAGCTATGGCTACACCTTC.

This rearrangement joins TRBV6-5 to TRBJ1-5; D perhaps matches TRBD1 (5 bases). Trimming removed 2 bases from V and 5 bases from J, with 10 bases in between. This CDR3 contains 14 residues. Germline values: CDR1 MNHEY, CDR2 SVGAGI. CDR3 DNA sequence: TGTGCCAGCAGTTACAGGGGCCCGGATCAGCCCCAGCATTTT. This encodes CASSYRGPDQPQHF.

This clonotype showed up many times. The chain employs TRBV7-9 and TRBJ2-1; either TRBD1 or TRBD2 may fit D (5 bases each). Trimming took off 5 bases at V and 5 bases at J, with 16 bases between the two ends. Germline CDR1 is SEHNR and CDR2 is FQNEAQ (reference sequence). CDR3 length: 15 amino acids. CDR3 sequence reads: CASSPGTHWDNEQFF. CDR3 sequence (DNA): TGTGCCAGCAGCCCCGGGACGCACTGGGACAATGAGCAGTTCTTC.

The chain carries TRBV7-8 and TRBJ2-7; possibly TRBD1 for D (5 bases). The V end was cut by 1 base, the J end by 2 bases, with 12 bases between. Germline V gene data show CDR1 as SGHVS and CDR2 as FQNEAQ. CDR3 length equals 15 residues. The CDR3 here is CASSLVETVTYEQYF. The CDR3 DNA reads as TGTGCCAGCAGCTTAGTAGAGACAGTTACCTACGAGCAGTACTTC.

This clonotype was recorded at least ten times. This chain joins TRBV5-1 and TRBJ2-3; 9 bases agree with TRBD1. There are 15 residues in the CDR3. Trimming at V came to 4 bases and at J to 3 bases, leaving 6 bases not matched to a gene. The germline CDR1 and CDR2 sequences are SGHRS and YFSETQ. The chain's CDR3 is CASSEQGAMTDTQYF. CDR3 in DNA: TGCGCCAGCAGCGAACAGGGGGCTATGACAGATACGCAGTATTTT.

The chain couples TRBV6-5 to TRBJ2-3; TRBD2 is a possible D gene (6 bases). Between the trimmed V and J ends, which lost 3 bases and 6 bases, there was a span of 13 bases. CDR3 length: 14 amino acids. Germline values: CDR1 MNHEY, CDR2 SVGAGI. CDR3 loop: CASSYRRGSDTQYF. CDR3 nucleotide sequence: TGTGCCAGCAGTTATAGGCGGGGCAGCGATACGCAGTATTTT.

The chain employs TRBV12-3 or TRBV12-4 and TRBJ2-4, with a tentative D call TRBD1 (6 bases). The V and J ends lost 6 bases and 2 bases respectively, with 14 bases between them. The CDR3 contains 15 residues. The CDR3 bases are TGTGCCAGCAGCCCCGGGACATTCCCCAAAAACATTCAGTACTTC. Translated: CASSPGTFPKNIQYF.

This rearrangement joins TRBV4-1 to TRBJ2-4; maybe TRBD1 (6 bases). The germline V gene encodes CDR1 MGHRA and CDR2 YSYEKL. The CDR3 has 14 amino acids. Trimming removed 7 bases at V and 0 bases at J, with 10 bases between. CDR3 protein: CASTRGLAKNIQYF. The CDR3 bases are TGCGCCAGCACGAGGGGGTTAGCCAAAAACATTCAGTACTTC.

The V gene is TRBV28, the J gene TRBJ1-2; D possibly corresponds to TRBD1 (5 bases). Per the germline V gene, CDR1 is MDHEN and CDR2 is SYDVKM. V shed 7 bases and J shed 5 bases, with 14 bases lying between them. The CDR3 runs to 13 residues. The CDR3 DNA reads as TGTGCCAGCAACCCCGCAGGGAAATATGGCTACACCTTC. As protein: CASNPAGKYGYTF.

The chain employs TRBV7-2 and TRBJ2-5; D is perhaps TRBD1 (6 bases). This CDR3 contains 14 residues. The germline V gene encodes CDR1 SGHTA and CDR2 FQGNSA. Trimming cost V 7 bases and J 1 base, with 13 bases left between them. The CDR3 DNA sequence: TGTGCCAGCAAATCGGACAGAGTCCAAGAGACCCAGTACTTC. As protein: CASKSDRVQETQYF.

The chain has TRBV6-5 and TRBJ2-1, with a possible D match to TRBD2 (6 bases). Germline lookup yields CDR1 MNHEY and CDR2 SVGAGI. This CDR3 is built from 14 residues. The ends were cut back, 8 bases at V and 6 bases at J, with 17 bases in the middle. In nucleotides, the CDR3 is TGTGCCAGCGGAACTAGCAGCGCCCCCAATGAGCAGTTCTTC. This encodes CASGTSSAPNEQFF.

This clonotype showed up just a few times. The chain has TRBV7-8 and TRBJ2-2, with D possibly matching TRBD2 (6 bases). The CDR3 has 17 amino acids. The germline V and J ends were trimmed by 10 bases and 5 bases, with 26 bases remaining between them. In germline, CDR1 is SGHVS, CDR2 FQNEAQ. CDR3 amino acids: CATATSEQGLVTGELFF. The CDR3 nucleotides are TGTGCCACCGCCACCAGTGAGCAGGGACTGGTAACCGGGGAGCTGTTTTTT.

V gene TRBV5-1 combines with J gene TRBJ2-2; 13 nucleotides agree with TRBD2. V dropped 10 bases and J dropped 4; count of bases not matched to a gene: 13. Germline V gene sequence: CDR1 SGHRS, CDR2 YFSETQ. CDR3 length: 17 residues. CDR3 protein: CASSGLAGAGGTGELFF. The DNA for the CDR3 is TGCGCCTCCAGCGGACTAGCGGGGGCCGGGGGCACCGGGGAGCTGTTTTTT.

The V and J genes are TRBV15 and TRBJ1-2; 7 bases agree with TRBD1. The germline V gene has CDR1 LNHNV and CDR2 YYDKDF (reference sequence). The CDR3 sequence is 15 residues long. J gave up 6 bases and V 4 bases, and 11 bases lay outside the gene matches. The CDR3 DNA reads TGTGCCACCAGCACGGCCCCAGGGGGGCTAGATGGCTACACCTTC. Its protein product is CATSTAPGGLDGYTF. Full variable domain (remainder filled in from reference TRBV15 and TRBJ1-2): DAMVIQNPRYQVTQFGKPVTLSCSQTLNHNVMYWYQQKSSQAPKLLFHYYDKDFNNEADTPDNFQSRRPNTSFCFLDIRSPGLGDTAMYLCATSTAPGGLDGYTFGSGTRLTVV.

A few counts support this clonotype. The J gene is TRBJ2-5, the V gene TRBV2, with 7 bases aligning to TRBD2. CDR3 length equals 17 residues. Trimming removed 2 bases from V and 5 bases from J; junction bases left unmatched: 14. Germline CDR1 and CDR2: SNHLY and FYNNEI. CDR3 nucleotide sequence: TGTGCCAGCAGTGAAAGGGGAGGTTCGCGGGGAGGGGAGACCCAGTACTTC. This encodes CASSERGGSRGGETQYF.

V is TRBV29-1 and J is TRBJ2-3; no definite D call. V dropped 8 bases and J dropped 6 bases, with 12 bases sitting between them. The CDR3 runs to 11 residues. The germline V gene encodes CDR1 SQVTM and CDR2 ANQGSEA. The CDR3 nucleotides are TGCAGCCCTTGGGCCCATGATACGCAGTATTTT. Its translation: CSPWAHDTQYF.

This clonotype was detected only a few times. This chain connects TRBV20-1 to TRBJ1-1; 8 positions match TRBD1. Germline loops: CDR1 DFQATT, CDR2 SNEGSKA (reference sequence). Trimming cost V 5 bases and J 0 bases; bases outside gene matches: 5. The CDR3 spans 14 residues. CDR3 amino acids: CSADRGGLNTEAFF. The CDR3 DNA reads as TGCAGTGCTGACAGGGGAGGTTTGAACACTGAAGCTTTCTTT.

This clonotype was picked up a small number of times. This rearrangement joins TRBV6-6 to TRBJ1-2, with D uncertain. Trimming pared 6 bases from V and 1 base from J, leaving 15 bases between. The CDR3 totals 15 residues. CDR1 is MNHNY and CDR2 is SVGAGI in the germline V gene (reference sequence). The CDR3 DNA sequence: TGTGCCAGCAGCCGTGAGGACGGGGATAACTATGGCTACACCTTC. Translating it yields CASSREDGDNYGYTF.

This chain uses TRBV5-6 with TRBJ2-5; 7 bases agree with TRBD1. CDR1 is SGHDT and CDR2 is YYEEEE in the germline V gene. The V and J ends lost 4 bases and 7 bases, in that order; junction bases with no gene match: 10. This CDR3 comprises 14 residues. CDR3 loop: CASSATGSGGTQYF. CDR3 nucleotides: TGTGCCAGCAGCGCAACGGGATCAGGGGGGACCCAGTACTTC.